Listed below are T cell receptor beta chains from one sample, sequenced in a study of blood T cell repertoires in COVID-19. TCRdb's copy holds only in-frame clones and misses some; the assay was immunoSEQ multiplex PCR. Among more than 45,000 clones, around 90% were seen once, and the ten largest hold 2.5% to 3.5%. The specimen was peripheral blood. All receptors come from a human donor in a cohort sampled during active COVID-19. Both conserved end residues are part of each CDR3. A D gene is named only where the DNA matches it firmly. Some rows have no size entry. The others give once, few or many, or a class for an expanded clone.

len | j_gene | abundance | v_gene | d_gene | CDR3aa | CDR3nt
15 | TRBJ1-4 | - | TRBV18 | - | CASSTSGGSHEKLFF | TGTGCCAGCTCGACTTCGGGGGGGTCACATGAAAAACTGTTTTTT
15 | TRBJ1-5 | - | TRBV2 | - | CASSLGRDSNQPQHF | TGTGCCAGCAGTTTGGGGAGGGATAGCAATCAGCCCCAGCATTTT
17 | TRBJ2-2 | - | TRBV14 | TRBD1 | CASSQMRQGAGTGELFF | TGTGCCAGCAGCCAGATGAGACAGGGGGCCGGCACCGGGGAGCTGTTTTTT
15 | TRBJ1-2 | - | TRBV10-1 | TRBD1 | CASSVGRGTLYGYTF | TGCGCCAGCAGTGTGGGCAGGGGGACCCTTTATGGCTACACCTTC
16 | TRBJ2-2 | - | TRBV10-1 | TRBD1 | CASSKTGVRGTGELFF | TGCGCCAGCAGTAAGACAGGGGTCCGCGGCACCGGGGAGCTGTTTTTT
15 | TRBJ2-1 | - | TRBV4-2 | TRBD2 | CASSQWTRGYNEQFF | TGTGCCAGCAGCCAGTGGACTAGGGGTTACAATGAGCAGTTCTTC
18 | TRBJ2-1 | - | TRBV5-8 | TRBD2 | CASSYGLAGVVSYNEQFF | TGTGCCAGCAGCTATGGACTAGCGGGAGTAGTATCCTACAATGAGCAGTTCTTC
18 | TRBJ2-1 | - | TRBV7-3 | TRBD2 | CASSQTRSGMSSYNEQFF | TGTGCCAGCAGCCAAACCCGTAGCGGGATGAGCTCCTACAATGAGCAGTTCTTC
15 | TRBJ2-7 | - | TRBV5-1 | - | CASSSGTAVRYEQYF | TGCGCCAGCAGCTCGGGGACTGCGGTTAGGTACGAGCAGTACTTC
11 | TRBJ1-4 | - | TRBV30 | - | CAWSLREKLFF | TGTGCCTGGAGCCTGAGAGAAAAACTGTTTTTT
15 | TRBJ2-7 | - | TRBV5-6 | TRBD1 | CASSLGFRTGAEQYF | TGTGCCAGCAGCTTGGGTTTCCGGACAGGAGCCGAGCAGTACTTC
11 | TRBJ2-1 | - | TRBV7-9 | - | CASSTTGEQFF | TGTGCCAGCAGCACGACAGGTGAGCAGTTCTTC
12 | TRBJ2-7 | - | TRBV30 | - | CAWSGDSHEQYF | TGTGCCTGGAGTGGAGATTCCCACGAGCAGTACTTC
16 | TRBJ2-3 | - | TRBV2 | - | CASSPPQAASTDTQYF | TGTGCCAGCAGCCCTCCCCAAGCGGCTAGCACAGATACGCAGTATTTT
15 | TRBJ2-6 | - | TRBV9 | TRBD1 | CASSRTGAGANVLTF | TGTGCCAGCAGCAGAACAGGGGCTGGGGCCAACGTCCTGACTTTC
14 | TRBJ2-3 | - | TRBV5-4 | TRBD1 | CASSPTGEGDTQYF | TGTGCCAGCAGCCCGACAGGGGAAGGAGATACGCAGTATTTT
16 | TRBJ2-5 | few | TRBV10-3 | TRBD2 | CAISEGPSGSRETQYF | TGTGCCATCAGTGAGGGGCCTAGCGGGAGTAGGGAGACCCAGTACTTC
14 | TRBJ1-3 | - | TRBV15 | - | CATSRTGQRDTIYF | TGTGCCACCAGCAGGACCGGACAGCGAGACACCATATATTTT
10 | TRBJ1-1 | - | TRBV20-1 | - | CIPSGSTAFF | TGCATCCCCTCAGGGTCAACAGCTTTCTTT
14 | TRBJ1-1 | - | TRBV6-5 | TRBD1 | CASSRDRGVGEAFF | TGTGCCAGCAGCCGGGACAGGGGTGTTGGTGAAGCTTTCTTT
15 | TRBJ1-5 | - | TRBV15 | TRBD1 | CATSRAGQANQPQHF | TGTGCCACCAGCAGAGCGGGACAGGCAAATCAGCCCCAGCATTTT
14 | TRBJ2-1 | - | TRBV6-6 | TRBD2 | CASKGLAGVDEQFF | TGTGCCAGCAAGGGACTAGCGGGAGTCGATGAGCAGTTCTTC
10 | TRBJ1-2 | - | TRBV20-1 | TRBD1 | CRGTDYGYTF | TGCAGAGGGACAGACTATGGCTACACCTTC